The following is a T cell receptor beta chain sequence with its context. Its antigen is not known. This CDR3 has 16 residues. The V gene lost 5 bases and the J gene lost 0 bases, with 16 bases spanning the gap. Germline V gene sequence: CDR1 SEHNR, CDR2 FQNEAQ (reference sequence). The data originate from a study of cytomegalovirus exposure and HLA in healthy donors. Study-wide points: Cytomegalovirus status, reportedly, was diagnosed with high specificity and sensitivity by the classifier.

13 Jbeta primers and 60 Vbeta primers were used for the PCR. Sequencing was performed with immunoSEQ multiplex PCR; in TCRdb, only in-frame clones are kept and a portion is missing. The repertoire table contains 150,000 or so clones. Sequencing input: PBMCs. The rearrangement links TRBV7-9 to TRBJ1-2; D is undetermined. The clonotype originates from a woman aged 55-69 years in good health and CMV-seronegative. The CDR3 loop reads CASSNSRDGPNYGYTF. The CDR3 coding sequence is TGTGCCAGCAGCAACTCCCGGGATGGTCCTAACTATGGCTACACCTTC.